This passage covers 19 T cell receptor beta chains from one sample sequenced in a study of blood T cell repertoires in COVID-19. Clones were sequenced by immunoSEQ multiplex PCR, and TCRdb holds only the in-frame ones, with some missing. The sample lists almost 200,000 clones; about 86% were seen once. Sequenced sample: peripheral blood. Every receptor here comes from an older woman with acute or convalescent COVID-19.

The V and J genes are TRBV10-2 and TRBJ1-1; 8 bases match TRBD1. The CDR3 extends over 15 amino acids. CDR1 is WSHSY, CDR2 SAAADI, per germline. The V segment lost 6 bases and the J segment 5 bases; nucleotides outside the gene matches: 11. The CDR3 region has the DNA TGCGCCAGCAGCGCTTACAGGGGGAATCGGACTGAAGCTTTCTTT. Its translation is CASSAYRGNRTEAFF.

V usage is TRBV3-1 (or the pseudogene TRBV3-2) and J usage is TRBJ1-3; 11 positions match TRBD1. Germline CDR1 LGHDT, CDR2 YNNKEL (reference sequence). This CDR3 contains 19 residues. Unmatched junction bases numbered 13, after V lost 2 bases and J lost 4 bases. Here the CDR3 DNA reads TGTGCCAGCAGCCAAAAGGGGGGACAGGGGGTTAAATTCGGAAACACCATATATTTT. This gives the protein CASSQKGGQGVKFGNTIYF.

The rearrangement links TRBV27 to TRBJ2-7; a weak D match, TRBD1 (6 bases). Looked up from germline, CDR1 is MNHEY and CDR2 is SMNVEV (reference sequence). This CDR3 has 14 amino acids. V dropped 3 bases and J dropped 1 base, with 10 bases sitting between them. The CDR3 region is CASSLQGSSYEQYF. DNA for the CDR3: TGTGCCAGCAGTTTGCAGGGGAGTTCCTACGAGCAGTACTTC.

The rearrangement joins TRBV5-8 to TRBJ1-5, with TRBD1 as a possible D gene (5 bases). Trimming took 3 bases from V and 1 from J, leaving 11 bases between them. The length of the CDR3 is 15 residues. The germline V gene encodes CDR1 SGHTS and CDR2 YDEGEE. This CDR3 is CASSSRDLSNQPQHF. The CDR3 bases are TGTGCCAGCAGCTCCCGGGACTTAAGCAATCAGCCCCAGCATTTT.

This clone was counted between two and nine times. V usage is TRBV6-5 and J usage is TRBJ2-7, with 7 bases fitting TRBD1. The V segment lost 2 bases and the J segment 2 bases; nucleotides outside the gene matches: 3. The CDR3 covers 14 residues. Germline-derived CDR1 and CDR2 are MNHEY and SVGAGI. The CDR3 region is CASSYKTGPYEQYF. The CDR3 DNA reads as TGTGCCAGCAGTTACAAGACAGGGCCCTACGAGCAGTACTTC.

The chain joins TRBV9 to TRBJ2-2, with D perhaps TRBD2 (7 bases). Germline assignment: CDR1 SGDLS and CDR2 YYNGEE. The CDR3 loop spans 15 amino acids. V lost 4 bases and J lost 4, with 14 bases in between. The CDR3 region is CASSIRGGGTGELFF. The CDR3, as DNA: TGTGCCAGCAGCATAAGGGGGGGCGGCACCGGGGAGCTGTTTTTT. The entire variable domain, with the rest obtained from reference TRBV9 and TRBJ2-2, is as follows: DSGVTQTPKHLITATGQRVTLRCSPRSGDLSVYWYQQSLDQGLQFLIQYYNGEERAKGNILERFSAQQFPDLHSELNLSSLELGDSALYFCASSIRGGGTGELFFGEGSRLTVL.

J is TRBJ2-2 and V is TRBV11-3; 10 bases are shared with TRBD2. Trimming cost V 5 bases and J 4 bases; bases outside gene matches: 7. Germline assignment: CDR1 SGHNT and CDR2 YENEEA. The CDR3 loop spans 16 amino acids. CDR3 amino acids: CASSRAAGGSTGELFF. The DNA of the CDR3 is TGTGCCAGCAGCAGGGCAGCGGGAGGGAGCACCGGGGAGCTGTTTTTT.

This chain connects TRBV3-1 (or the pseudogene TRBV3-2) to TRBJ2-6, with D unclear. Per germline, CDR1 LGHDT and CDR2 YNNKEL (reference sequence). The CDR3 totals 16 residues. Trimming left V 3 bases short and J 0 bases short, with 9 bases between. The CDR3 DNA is TGTGCCAGCAGCCATCGCGGCGCCTCTGGGGCCAACGTCCTGACTTTC. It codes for CASSHRGASGANVLTF.

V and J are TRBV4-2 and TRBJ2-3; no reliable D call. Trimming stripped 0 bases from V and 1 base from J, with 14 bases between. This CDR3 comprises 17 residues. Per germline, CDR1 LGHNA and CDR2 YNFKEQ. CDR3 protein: CASSQEVPARGTDTQYF. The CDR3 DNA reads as TGTGCCAGCAGCCAAGAGGTCCCCGCACGGGGCACAGATACGCAGTATTTT.

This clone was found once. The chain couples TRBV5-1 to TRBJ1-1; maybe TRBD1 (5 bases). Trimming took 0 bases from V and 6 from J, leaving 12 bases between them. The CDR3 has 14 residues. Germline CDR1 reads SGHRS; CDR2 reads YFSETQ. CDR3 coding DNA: TGCGCCAGCAGCTTGGGGGGCAGGGAATCTGAAGCTTTCTTT. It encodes CASSLGGRESEAFF.

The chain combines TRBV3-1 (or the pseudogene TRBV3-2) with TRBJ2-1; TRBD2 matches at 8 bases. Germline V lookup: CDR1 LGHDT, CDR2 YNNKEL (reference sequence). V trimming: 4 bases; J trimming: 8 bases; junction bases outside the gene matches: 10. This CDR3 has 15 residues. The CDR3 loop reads CASSLGPGRGDEQFF. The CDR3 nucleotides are TGTGCCAGCAGCCTGGGACCCGGGCGGGGGGATGAGCAGTTCTTC.

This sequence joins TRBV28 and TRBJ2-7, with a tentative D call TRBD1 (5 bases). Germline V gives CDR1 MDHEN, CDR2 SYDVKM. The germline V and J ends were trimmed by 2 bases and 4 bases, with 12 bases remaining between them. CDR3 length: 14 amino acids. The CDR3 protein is CASSLVGVEYEQYF. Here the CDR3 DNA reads TGTGCCAGCAGTTTAGTAGGGGTAGAGTACGAGCAGTACTTC.

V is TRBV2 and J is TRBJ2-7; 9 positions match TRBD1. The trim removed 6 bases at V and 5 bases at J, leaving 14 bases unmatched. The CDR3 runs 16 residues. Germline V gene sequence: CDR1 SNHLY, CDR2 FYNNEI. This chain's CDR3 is CASSLWGGQGRHEQYF. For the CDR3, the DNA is TGTGCCAGCAGCCTCTGGGGGGGACAGGGTCGCCACGAGCAGTACTTC.

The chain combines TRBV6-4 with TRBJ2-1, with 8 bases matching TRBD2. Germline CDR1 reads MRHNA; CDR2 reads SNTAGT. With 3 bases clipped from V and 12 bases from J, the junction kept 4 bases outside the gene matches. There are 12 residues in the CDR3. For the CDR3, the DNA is TGTGCCAGCAGTGATGGCGGGAGGATGCAGTTCTTC. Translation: CASSDGGRMQFF.

The CDR3 region has the DNA TGTGCCACCCGGGACAGGGCCGCCTACGAGCAGTACTTC. Translation gives CATRDRAAYEQYF. The V gene is TRBV6-5, the J gene TRBJ2-7, with TRBD1 matching 9 bases. The V gene's germline CDR1 is MNHEY and CDR2 SVGAGI. This CDR3 is built from 13 residues. The ends lost 10 bases at V and 2 bases at J; junction bases unmatched: 6.

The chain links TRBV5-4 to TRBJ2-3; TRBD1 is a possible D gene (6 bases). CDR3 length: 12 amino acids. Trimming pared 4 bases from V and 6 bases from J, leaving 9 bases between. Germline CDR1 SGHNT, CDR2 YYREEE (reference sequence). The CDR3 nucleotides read TGTGCCAGCAGCGTCACAGGGGATACGCAGTATTTT. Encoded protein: CASSVTGDTQYF.

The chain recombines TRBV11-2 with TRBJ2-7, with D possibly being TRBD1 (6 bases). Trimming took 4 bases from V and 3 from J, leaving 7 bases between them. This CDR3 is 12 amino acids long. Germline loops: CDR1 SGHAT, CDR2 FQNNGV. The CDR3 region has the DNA TGTGCCAGCAGCTCACAGGGCTACGAGCAGTACTTC. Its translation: CASSSQGYEQYF.

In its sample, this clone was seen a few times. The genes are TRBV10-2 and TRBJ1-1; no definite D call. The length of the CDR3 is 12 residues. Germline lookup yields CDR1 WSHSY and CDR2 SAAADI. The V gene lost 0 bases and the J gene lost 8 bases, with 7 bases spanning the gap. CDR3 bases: TGCGCCAGCAGTGAGTCGAGCGGGGAAGCTTTCTTT. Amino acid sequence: CASSESSGEAFF.

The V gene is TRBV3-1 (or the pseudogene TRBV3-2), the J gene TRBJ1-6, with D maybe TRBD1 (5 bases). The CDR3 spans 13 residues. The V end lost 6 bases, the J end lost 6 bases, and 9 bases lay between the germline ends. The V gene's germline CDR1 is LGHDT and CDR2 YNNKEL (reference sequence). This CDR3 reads CASRQGFNSPLHF. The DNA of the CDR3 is TGTGCCAGCAGGCAGGGTTTTAATTCACCCCTCCACTTT.